This entry describes one T cell receptor beta chain. Its specificity is unknown. The data are from a study of PD-L1 blockade in urothelial cancer. Whole-study context: Patients previously received 0 to 3 chemotherapy regimens. The researchers analyzed blood 3 weeks (second dose) and 6 weeks after treatment start. Study-wide results and caveats: Patients who had durable benefit saw their tumor-associated blood clones expand more at 3 weeks.

Only in-frame clones appear in the TCRdb table, and some are missing; sequencing was by immunoSEQ multiplex PCR. Among tens of thousands of clones listed, 79% were seen once. Germline V gene data show CDR1 as LGHNA and CDR2 as YSLEER. CDR3 length equals 13 residues. V gave up 0 bases and J gave up 14 bases, with 11 bases separating them. Time point in this sample: peripheral blood 6 weeks after treatment start. Patient sample counts ranged from 1 to 8, pretreatment and on-treatment. This clonotype was obtained from a man between 65 and 85 years old with urothelial cancer. This chain links TRBV4-3 with TRBJ1-6; D perhaps matches TRBD1 (5 bases). The specimen comprised PBMCs, sampled around atezolizumab (anti-PD-L1) treatment. In DNA form, the CDR3 reads TGCGCCAGCAGCCAAGATCAGGGTGAAACCCTCCACTTT. Protein sequence: CASSQDQGETLHF.